This T cell receptor beta chain was sequenced during a study of cytomegalovirus exposure and HLA in healthy donors. The PCR used 60 Vbeta and 13 Jbeta primers. Method: immunoSEQ multiplex PCR; TCRdb's copy keeps in-frame clones and lacks some. The table shows tens of thousands of clones, with 75% to 80% occurring only once. The germline V and J ends were trimmed by 2 bases and 0 bases, with 8 bases remaining between them. The CDR3 extends over 15 amino acids. The germline CDR1 and CDR2 sequences are SGHTA and FQGNSA. At sampling all donors were nominally healthy, likely with unrecorded immune exposures.

The TCR originated in a woman between 35 and 50 years old in good health and CMV-seropositive. The sample was PBMCs. The V call is TRBV7-2, the J call TRBJ1-3; D unresolved. The CDR3 region has the DNA TGTGCCAGCAGCTTAAGCCCTAGCTCTGGAAACACCATATATTTT. Translation gives CASSLSPSSGNTIYF.